This T cell receptor beta chain was recovered during a study of blood T cell dynamics during melanoma immunotherapy (dated by TCRdb to 2020 to 2021). Some background on the complete study: Patients had metastatic melanoma and received first-line pembrolizumab or nivolumab plus ipilimumab as standard of care in the United Kingdom. The training cohort consisted of consecutive patients, while an additional independent group of patients from the same centre was pooled to form an external validation set. To identify early correlates of response, the study profiled peripheral T cell receptor repertoires in patients with metastatic melanoma before and after one cycle of checkpoint inhibitor therapy. Results the study describes overall, beyond this receptor: The relatively small sample size was recognized as a factor that could limit how well the results generalize. The study was unable to establish whether the T cell clones driving the repertoire changes were melanoma-specific or instead reflected general immune activation. A bifurcated reorganization of the PBMC repertoire at W3, with increased clonality or increased diversity, was observed in patients who later achieved disease control, unlike in progressors.

Every bulk PBMC sample had a fixed 350 ng of DNA loaded. The immunoSEQ TCRb Assay kit was used according to manufacturer instructions to amplify TCR beta CDR3 sequences from genomic DNA. The KAPA Library Quantification Kit for Illumina platforms was used to quantify the pooled libraries by qPCR. Pooled libraries were clustered at roughly 0.55-1.1 pM and sequenced on an Illumina NextSeq 500. For the original study's pipeline: Analysis of the TCR data relied on immunoSEQ ANALYZER and the R LymphoSeq package. A rearrangement efficiency score was calculated as productive divided by the sum of productive and non-productive CDR3 sequences. Clonality was assessed using the Gini coefficient and diversity using the Renyi index at alpha=1, with pairwise comparisons between timepoints within each patient. Clonal relatedness used an edit distance of 3, and repertoire similarity used the Bhattacharyya coefficient, both computed in LymphoSeq. To classify response, a linear discriminant analysis based on week-3 changes in clonality and diversity was built with the R MASS and caret packages. Sourced from immuneACCESS, this table was stored by TCRdb with only in-frame sequences that have V and J called. A share of the clones is absent; for the studies checked, an unresolved V gene accounts for under half, and the remainder has no known explanation. V, J and clone size are those of that table, while D and trimming were read from the DNA. Counted in this sample were about 7,200 clones; 80% to 85% of them appeared once. Clones ranked in the top ten supply over 15% of the sample.

This specimen's time point label, interpreted: pre-treatment baseline. Blood samples were taken at two points: before treatment (T0) and at week 3 (W3), which came after the first cycle of checkpoint blockade. Except for a couple of patients with rapid clinical progression, response was assessed 12 weeks after the first infusion by RECIST 1.1; disease control meant complete response, partial response or stable disease. Patients were excluded for prior systemic cancer treatment, concomitant immunosuppressant therapy or synchronous other active malignancies. Bulk PBMC and plasma cell-free DNA were both sequenced for TCR beta so that circulating cells and T cell turnover could be tracked. PBMC were isolated from blood with Lymphoprep and SepMate tubes, followed by red cell lysis. QIAamp DNA Blood Mini kits were used to extract DNA from PBMC and from sorted T cell subsets. Regarding this clone: Its antigen specificity is not known. No base-level quality is on record; no much larger clone is a single base apart.

This receptor was obtained from a human donor with melanoma. Sequenced here: blood, sampled from a patient treated with checkpoint blockade.

The DNA reads TGTGCCATGGGACAGTCGGATCAGCCCCAGCATTTT. It translates to CAMGQSDQPQHF. The chain is made from TRBV28 and TRBJ1-5, with 7 central nucleotides matching TRBD1. Clipping removes 10 bases from V and 5 bases from J, with 5 as the unmatched junction base count. The CDR3 spans 12 residues, from the cysteine through the phenylalanine. Only CDR3 DNA remains: 36 bases, in frame from the first base. CDR1 and CDR2 (MDHEN, SYDVKM) derive from the germline V gene.